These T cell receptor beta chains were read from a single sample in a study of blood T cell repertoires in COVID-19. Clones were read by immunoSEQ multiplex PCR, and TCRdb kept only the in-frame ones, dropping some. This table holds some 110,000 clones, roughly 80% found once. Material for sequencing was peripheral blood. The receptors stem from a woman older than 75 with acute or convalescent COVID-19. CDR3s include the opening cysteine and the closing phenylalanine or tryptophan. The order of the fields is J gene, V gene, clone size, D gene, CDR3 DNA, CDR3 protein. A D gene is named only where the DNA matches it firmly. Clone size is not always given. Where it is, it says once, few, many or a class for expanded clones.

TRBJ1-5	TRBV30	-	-	TGTGCCTGGAGTGGACAGGAGGATCAGCCCCAGCATTTT	CAWSGQEDQPQHF
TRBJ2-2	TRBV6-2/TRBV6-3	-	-	TGTGCCAGCAGTCAGTCGGGGGGCAACACCGGGGAGCTGTTTTTT	CASSQSGGNTGELFF
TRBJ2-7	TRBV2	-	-	TGTGCCAGTACGCGGGAACCCCAAAACGAGCAGTACTTC	CASTREPQNEQYF
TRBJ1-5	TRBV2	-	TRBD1	TGTGCCAGCAGTGTACAGGGGCTCAATCAGCCCCAGCATTTT	CASSVQGLNQPQHF
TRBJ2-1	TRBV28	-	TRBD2	TGTGCCAGCAGTTTAGCGGGACTAGCGAGCTTGGAGCAGTTCTTC	CASSLAGLASLEQFF
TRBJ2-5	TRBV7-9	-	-	TGTGCCAGCAGCTTAGGGGGAGGCCTCCAAGAGACCCAGTACTTC	CASSLGGGLQETQYF
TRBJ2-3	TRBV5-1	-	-	TGCGCCAGCAGCTTGGGCGGGAAAGGGGGCGCAGATACGCAGTATTTT	CASSLGGKGGADTQYF
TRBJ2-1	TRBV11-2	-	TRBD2	TGTGCCAGCAGCTTAGCTTGGCTAGCGGGAGTGATTCAGGAGCAGTTCTTC	CASSLAWLAGVIQEQFF
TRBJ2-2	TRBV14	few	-	TGTGCCAGCAGCCCCTACACCGGGGAGCTGTTTTTT	CASSPYTGELFF
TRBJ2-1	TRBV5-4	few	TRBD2	TGTGCCAGCAGCTTGGGTTGGACAGCGGGAGTTGGTGAGCAGTTCTTC	CASSLGWTAGVGEQFF
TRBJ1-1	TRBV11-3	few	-	TGTGCCAGCAGCCTCGACATATATGAAGCTTTCTTT	CASSLDIYEAFF
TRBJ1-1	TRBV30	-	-	TGTGCCTGGAGCCCCGGATGGGGCACCACTGAAGCTTTCTTT	CAWSPGWGTTEAFF
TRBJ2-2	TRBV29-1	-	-	TGCAGCGTGGGGGTCAGGGGGAACACCGGGGAGCTGTTTTTT	CSVGVRGNTGELFF
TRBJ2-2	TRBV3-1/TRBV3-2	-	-	TGTGCCAGCAGCCCGGACAGTGCTACCGGGGAGCTGTTTTTT	CASSPDSATGELFF
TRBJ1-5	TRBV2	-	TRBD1	TGTGCCAGCAGTGCACAGGGGGCTCAGCCCCAGCATTTT	CASSAQGAQPQHF
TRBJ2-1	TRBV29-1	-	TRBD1	TGCAGCGTTGGTTCAGGGGGATACAATGAGCAGTTCTTC	CSVGSGGYNEQFF
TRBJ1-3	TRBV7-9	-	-	TGTGCCAGCAGCTTGCGGGGGGGCGAAAGTGGAAACACCATATATTTT	CASSLRGGESGNTIYF
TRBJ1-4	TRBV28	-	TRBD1	TGTGCCAGCGCCACAGGGGAAACTAATGAAAAACTGTTTTTT	CASATGETNEKLFF
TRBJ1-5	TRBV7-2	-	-	TGTGCCAGCAGCAACGACAGGAGTCATCAGCCCCAGCATTTT	CASSNDRSHQPQHF
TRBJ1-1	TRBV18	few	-	TGTGCCAGCTTGCAGGGGATGAACACTGAAGCTTTCTTT	CASLQGMNTEAFF
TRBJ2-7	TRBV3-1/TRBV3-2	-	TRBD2	TGTGCCAGCAGCCAAGATCTTTCTAGCGGGAGCTACGAGCAGTACTTC	CASSQDLSSGSYEQYF
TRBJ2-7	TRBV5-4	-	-	TGTGCCAGCAGCTTGGTTGCGGGGACCTACGAGCAGTACTTC	CASSLVAGTYEQYF
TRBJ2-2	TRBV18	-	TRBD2	TGTGCCAGCTCACCTTTAGCGGGAACCGGGGAGCTGTTTTTT	CASSPLAGTGELFF
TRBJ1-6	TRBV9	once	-	TGTGCCAGCAGCCCATCAGCGGGGGCCCTATATAATTCACCCCTCCACTTT	CASSPSAGALYNSPLHF
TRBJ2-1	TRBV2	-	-	TGTGCCAGCAGTCCTCAGGCCCCGGGAATTGATGAGCAGTTCTTC	CASSPQAPGIDEQFF
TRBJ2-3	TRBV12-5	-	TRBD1	TGTGCTAGTGGTTTGTACAGGGGAAGGGCAGATACGCAGTATTTT	CASGLYRGRADTQYF
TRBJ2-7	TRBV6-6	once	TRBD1	TGTGCCAGCAGTTACCGAGAGGGGGCGTACGAGCAGTACTTC	CASSYREGAYEQYF
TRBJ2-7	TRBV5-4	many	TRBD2	TGTGCCAGCACCATAGGGGCTAGCGGGAGCAGCTCCTACGAGCAGTACTTC	CASTIGASGSSSYEQYF
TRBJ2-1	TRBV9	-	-	TGTGCCAGCAGCGTAGCGGGAGCCTTCAATGAGCAGTTCTTC	CASSVAGAFNEQFF
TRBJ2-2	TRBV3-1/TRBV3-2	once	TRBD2	TGTGCCACCCGGGGGGGGTGGAACGCGAACACCGGGGAGCTGTTTTTT	CATRGGWNANTGELFF
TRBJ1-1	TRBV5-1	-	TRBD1	TGCGCCAGCAGCTTGGAAGGGGGCGCCGGCACTGAAGCTTTCTTT	CASSLEGGAGTEAFF
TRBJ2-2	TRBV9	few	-	TGTGCCAGCAGCGTAATTGAACTAGGAGACACCGGGGAGCTGTTTTTT	CASSVIELGDTGELFF
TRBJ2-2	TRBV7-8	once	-	TGTGCCAGCAGGGCAACAGGGTACGCGAACACCGGAGAGCTGTTTTTT	CASRATGYANTGELFF
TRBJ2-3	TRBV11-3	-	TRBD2	TGTGCCAGCAGCTTGACTAGCGGGAGCACAGATACGCAGTATTTT	CASSLTSGSTDTQYF
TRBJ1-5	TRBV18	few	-	TGTGCCAGCTCACCAACTCCCGATCAGCCCCAGCATTTT	CASSPTPDQPQHF
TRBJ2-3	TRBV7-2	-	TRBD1	TGTGCCAGCAGCTTGGACAGGGCCCGCACAGATACGCAGTATTTT	CASSLDRARTDTQYF
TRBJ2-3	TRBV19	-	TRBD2	TGTGCCAGTAGTATGGGGTGGGTCGGACTAGAGGCAGATACGCAGTATTTT	CASSMGWVGLEADTQYF
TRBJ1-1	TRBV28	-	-	TGTGCCAGCAGTTCCCTAGGGGGATACACTGAAGCTTTCTTT	CASSSLGGYTEAFF
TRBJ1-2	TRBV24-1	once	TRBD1	TGTGCCACCAGTGATTCTCGACAGGGTGCCTATGGCTACACCTTC	CATSDSRQGAYGYTF
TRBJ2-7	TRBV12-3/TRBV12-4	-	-	TGTGCCAGCAGAACCGGGACTTTCTACGAGCAGTACTTC	CASRTGTFYEQYF
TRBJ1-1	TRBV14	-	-	TGTGCCAGCAGCCAAGATCTGGGCAAGAACACTGAAGCTTTCTTT	CASSQDLGKNTEAFF
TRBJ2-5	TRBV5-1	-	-	TGCGCCAGCACAGAACAGGGCGGAGAGACCCAGTACTTC	CASTEQGGETQYF
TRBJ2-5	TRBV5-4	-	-	TGTGCCAGCAGAGGGCAGGGCCAAGAGACCCAGTACTTC	CASRGQGQETQYF
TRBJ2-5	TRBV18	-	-	TGTGCCAGCTCACCACCGGGTCTACGCGGAGAGACCCAGTACTTC	CASSPPGLRGETQYF
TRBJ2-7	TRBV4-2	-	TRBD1	TGTGCCAGCAGCCAAGTTGGGACAGGGCCCTACGAGCAGTACTTC	CASSQVGTGPYEQYF
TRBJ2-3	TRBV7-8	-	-	TGTGCCAGCAGCCACCTCACGGGACTCTCTAGCACAGATACGCAGTATTTT	CASSHLTGLSSTDTQYF
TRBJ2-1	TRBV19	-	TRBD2	TGTGCCAGTAGTCCGCCCGTAGCGGGAGTGGGGTACAATGAGCAGTTCTTC	CASSPPVAGVGYNEQFF
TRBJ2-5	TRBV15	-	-	TGTGCCACCAGCCTCGGGGAGGAGACCCAGTACTTC	CATSLGEETQYF